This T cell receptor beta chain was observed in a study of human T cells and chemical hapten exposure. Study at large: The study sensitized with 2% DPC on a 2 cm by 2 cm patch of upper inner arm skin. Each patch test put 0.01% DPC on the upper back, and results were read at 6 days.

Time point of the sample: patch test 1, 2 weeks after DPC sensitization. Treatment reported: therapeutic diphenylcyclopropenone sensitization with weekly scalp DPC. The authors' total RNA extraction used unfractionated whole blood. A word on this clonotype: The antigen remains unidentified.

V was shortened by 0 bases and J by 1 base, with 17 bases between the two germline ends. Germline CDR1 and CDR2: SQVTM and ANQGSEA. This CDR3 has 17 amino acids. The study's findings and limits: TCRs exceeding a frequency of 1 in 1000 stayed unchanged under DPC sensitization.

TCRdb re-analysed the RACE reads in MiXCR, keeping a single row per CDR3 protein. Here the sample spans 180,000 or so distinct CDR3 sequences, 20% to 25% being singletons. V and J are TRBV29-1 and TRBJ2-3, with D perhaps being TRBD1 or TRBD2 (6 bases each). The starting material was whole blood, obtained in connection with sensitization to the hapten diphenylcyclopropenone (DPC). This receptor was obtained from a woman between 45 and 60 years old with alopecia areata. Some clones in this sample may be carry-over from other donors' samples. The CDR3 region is CSVEDRSPGGRTDTQYF. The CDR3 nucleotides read TGCAGCGTTGAAGATCGATCCCCCGGGGGCCGCACAGATACGCAGTATTTT.